Here is one T cell receptor (beta chain) with its context. The PCR ran on 60 Vbeta and 13 Jbeta primers. Only in-frame clones appear in the TCRdb table, and some are missing; sequencing was by immunoSEQ multiplex PCR. The sample includes 100,000 to 150,000 clones, roughly four fifths seen only once; the top ten take approximately 5.6%. This entry comes from a study of cytomegalovirus exposure and HLA in healthy donors. Study summary: Out of about 190 million T cells, an earlier analysis found around 120 million unique TCR beta sequences in total. Researchers found that roughly 81% of about 400 genotyped donors fell within the Caucasian-associated ancestry cluster.

This receptor was obtained from a woman aged 40-49 years in good health and CMV-seropositive. The sample comprised PBMCs.

The CDR3 region has the DNA TGTGCCAGCAGCCACCATGGCTCGACAGGTCGAGCGACGAATGAAAAACTGTTTTTT. This translates into CASSHHGSTGRATNEKLFF. The chain links TRBV7-9 to TRBJ1-4; perhaps TRBD1 as D (6 bases). Germline CDR1 is SEHNR and CDR2 is FQNEAQ (reference sequence). This CDR3 region has 19 residues. V dropped 5 bases and J dropped 5 bases, with 27 bases sitting between them.